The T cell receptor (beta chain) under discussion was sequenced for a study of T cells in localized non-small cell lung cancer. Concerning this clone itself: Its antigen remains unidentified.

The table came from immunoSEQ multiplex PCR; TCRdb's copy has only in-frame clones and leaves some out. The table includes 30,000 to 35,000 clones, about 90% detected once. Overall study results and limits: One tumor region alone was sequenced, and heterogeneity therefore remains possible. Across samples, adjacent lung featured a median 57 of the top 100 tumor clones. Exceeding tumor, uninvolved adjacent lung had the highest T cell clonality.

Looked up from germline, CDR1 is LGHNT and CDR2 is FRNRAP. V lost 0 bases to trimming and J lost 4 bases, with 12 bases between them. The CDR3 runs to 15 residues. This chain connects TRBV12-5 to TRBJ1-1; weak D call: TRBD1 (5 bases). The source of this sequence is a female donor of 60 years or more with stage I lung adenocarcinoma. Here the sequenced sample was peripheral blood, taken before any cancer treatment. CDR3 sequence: CASGLVLGGITEAFF. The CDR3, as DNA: TGTGCTAGTGGTTTGGTACTTGGGGGGATCACTGAAGCTTTCTTT. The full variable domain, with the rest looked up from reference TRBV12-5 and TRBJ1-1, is DARVTQTPRHKVTEMGQEVTMRCQPILGHNTVFWYRQTMMQGLELLAYFRNRAPLDDSGMPKDRFSAEMPDATLATLKIQPSEPRDSAVYFCASGLVLGGITEAFFGQGTRLTVV.